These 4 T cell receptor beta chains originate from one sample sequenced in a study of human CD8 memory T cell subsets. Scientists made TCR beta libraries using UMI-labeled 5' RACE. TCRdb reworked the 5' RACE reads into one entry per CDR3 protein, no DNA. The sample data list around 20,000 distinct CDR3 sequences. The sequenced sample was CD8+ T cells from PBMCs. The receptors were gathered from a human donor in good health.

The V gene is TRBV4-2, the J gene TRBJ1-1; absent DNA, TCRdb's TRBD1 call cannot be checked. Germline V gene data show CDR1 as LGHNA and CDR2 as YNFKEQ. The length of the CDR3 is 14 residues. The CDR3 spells CASSHGGGFSEAFF.

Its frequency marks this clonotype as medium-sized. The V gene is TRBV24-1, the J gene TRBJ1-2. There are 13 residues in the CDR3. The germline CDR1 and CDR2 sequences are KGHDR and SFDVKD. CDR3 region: CATSENKRDGYTF.

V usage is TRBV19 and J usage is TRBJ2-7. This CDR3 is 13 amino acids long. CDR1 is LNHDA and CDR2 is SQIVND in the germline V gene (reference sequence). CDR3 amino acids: CASSPNPTYEQYF.

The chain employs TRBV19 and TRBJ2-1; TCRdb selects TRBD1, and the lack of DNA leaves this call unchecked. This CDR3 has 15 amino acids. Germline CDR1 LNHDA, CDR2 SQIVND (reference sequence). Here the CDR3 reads CASSAPGQGLDEQFF.